These 5 T cell receptor beta chains were all obtained from the same sample, sequenced in a study of regulatory T cells in long-lasting Graves disease. Time point defined: newly diagnosed GD, antithyroid drugs for less than 3 months. PBMC RNA was the source of the TCR library. CDR3-region Arm-PCR and iRepertoire HTBI primers produced the TCR beta libraries. TCRdb analysed the multiplex PCR reads with MiXCR anew, one entry per CDR3 protein. Of under 800,000 distinct CDR3 sequences in the sample, 15% to 20% were seen once. The data were also submitted as part of a second study, on T cells in Graves' hyperthyroidism and ophthalmopathy.

Here the sequenced sample was peripheral blood mononuclear cells (PBMCs), taken at new diagnosis, from a patient treated with antithyroid drugs. The receptors derive from a woman in her twenties or thirties with Graves disease.

About this clonotype itself: A clone one base away is much larger, so this may be a read error. V and J are TRBV11-2 and TRBJ1-5; perhaps TRBD1 as D (5 bases). Between the trimmed V and J ends, which lost 5 bases and 9 bases, there was a span of 20 bases. Germline CDR1 SGHAT, CDR2 FQNNGV. This CDR3 comprises 15 residues. CDR3 sequence reads: CASSTGTEGSRPQHF. The CDR3 nucleotides read TGTGCCAGCAGCACCGGGACGGAGGGTTCTCGGCCCCAGCATTTT. Complete variable domain (other parts from reference TRBV11-2 and TRBJ1-5): EAGVAQSPRYKIIEKRQSVAFWCNPISGHATLYWYQQILGQGPKLLIQFQNNGVVDDSQLPKDRFSAERLKGVDSTLKIQPAKLEDSAVYLCASSTGTEGSRPQHFGDGTRLSIL.

This clonotype was counted between two and nine times. V usage is TRBV18 and J usage is TRBJ2-1; D unresolved. With 6 bases removed from V and 0 bases from J, the gap between germline ends came to 12 bases. CDR1 and CDR2 (germline): KGHSH, LQKENI. This CDR3 comprises 15 residues. The CDR3 DNA reads as TGTGCCAGCTCTCAACAGAAGAACTCCTACAATGAGCAGTTCTTC. Translated: CASSQQKNSYNEQFF.

In its sample, this clonotype was seen a few times. The chain links TRBV10-3 to TRBJ1-6; D gene unclear. Germline loops: CDR1 ENHRY, CDR2 SYGVKD. CDR3 length: 12 amino acids. The ends were cut back, 5 bases at V and 8 bases at J, with 7 bases in the middle. CDR3: CAISTSDSPLHF. As DNA, the CDR3 is TGTGCCATCAGTACATCCGATTCACCCCTCCACTTT.

The chain links TRBV12-3 or TRBV12-4 to TRBJ2-3; 7 nucleotides agree with TRBD2. This CDR3 has 15 amino acids. V shed 1 base, J shed 4 bases, and the junction held 5 bases outside the gene matches. CDR3 protein: CASSLEAGAADTQYF. DNA of the CDR3: TGTGCCAGCAGTTTAGAGGCGGGAGCCGCAGATACGCAGTATTTT.

The gene calls are TRBV19 and TRBJ1-2; tentatively, D is TRBD1 (5 bases). Per the germline V gene, CDR1 is LNHDA and CDR2 is SQIVND (reference sequence). CDR3 length: 14 amino acids. Trimming removed 6 bases from V and 6 bases from J, with 17 bases in between. DNA for the CDR3: TGTGCCAGTAGCTCTTCAGTAAAGACAGATGGCTACACCTTC. Translation gives CASSSSVKTDGYTF.